This T cell receptor (beta chain) is drawn from a study of OX40 agonist ivuxolimab in advanced cancers. Study summary: Eligibility rules accepted prior anti-PD-1, anti-PD-L1 or anti-CTLA-4 therapy, and around 38% had some. Whole-study findings and limits: The mean number of expanded clones was higher in CD8+ T cells than in CD4+. Among the lowest peripheral clonal expansion occurred in 0.1-3.0 mg/kg partial responders.

Germline-derived CDR1 and CDR2 are MNHNS and SASEGT. There are 14 residues in the CDR3. V lost 6 bases and J lost 5, with 14 bases in between. Of note for this clone: What it recognizes is unknown.

Measured with immunoSEQ multiplex PCR; TCRdb has only the in-frame clones, and not every one. The table records approximately 53,000 clones, 90% to 95% of them present only once. The rearrangement links TRBV6-1 to TRBJ1-5, with D perhaps matching TRBD1 (6 bases). This receptor was identified in an adult with an advanced solid tumor such as melanoma, head and neck, liver or kidney cancer. This specimen was CD4+ or CD8+ T cells sorted from blood, taken in a trial of the OX40 agonist ivuxolimab. The CDR3 protein is CASSNGQSHQPQHF. The CDR3 nucleotides read TGTGCCAGCAGCAACGGACAGTCCCATCAGCCCCAGCATTTT.